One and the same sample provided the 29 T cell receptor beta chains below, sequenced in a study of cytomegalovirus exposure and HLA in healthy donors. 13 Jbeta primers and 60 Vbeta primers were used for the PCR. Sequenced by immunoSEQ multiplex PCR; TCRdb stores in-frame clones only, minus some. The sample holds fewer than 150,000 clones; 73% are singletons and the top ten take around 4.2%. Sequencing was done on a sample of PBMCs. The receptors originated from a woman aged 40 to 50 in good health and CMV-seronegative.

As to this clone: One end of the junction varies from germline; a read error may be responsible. CDR3 in DNA: TGTGCCAGCAGCATAACGGGACTAATAGGATACAATGAGCAGTTCTTC. It encodes CASSITGLIGYNEQFF. V usage is TRBV7-3 and J usage is TRBJ2-1, with 7 bases that match TRBD2. Germline CDR1 and CDR2: SGHTA and FQGTGA. The CDR3 totals 16 residues.

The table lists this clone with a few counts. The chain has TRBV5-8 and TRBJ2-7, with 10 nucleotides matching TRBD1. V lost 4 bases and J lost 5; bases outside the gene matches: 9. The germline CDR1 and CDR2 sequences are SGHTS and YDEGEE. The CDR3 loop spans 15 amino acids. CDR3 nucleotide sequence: TGTGCCAGCAGCGCTTTGGGACAGGGGTGGGACGAGCAGTACTTC. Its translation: CASSALGQGWDEQYF.

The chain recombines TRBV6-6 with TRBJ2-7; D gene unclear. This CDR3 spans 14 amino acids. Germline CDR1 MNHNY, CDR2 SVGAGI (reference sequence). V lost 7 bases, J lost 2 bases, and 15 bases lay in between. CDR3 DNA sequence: TGTGCCAGCACCCCTAGACTGGCGACCTACGAGCAGTACTTC. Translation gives CASTPRLATYEQYF.

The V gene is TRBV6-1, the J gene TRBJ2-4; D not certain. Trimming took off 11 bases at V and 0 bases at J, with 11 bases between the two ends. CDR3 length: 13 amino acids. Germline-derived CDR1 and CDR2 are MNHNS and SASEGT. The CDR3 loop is CAAVGLAKNIQYF. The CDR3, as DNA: TGTGCCGCGGTCGGCCTAGCCAAAAACATTCAGTACTTC.

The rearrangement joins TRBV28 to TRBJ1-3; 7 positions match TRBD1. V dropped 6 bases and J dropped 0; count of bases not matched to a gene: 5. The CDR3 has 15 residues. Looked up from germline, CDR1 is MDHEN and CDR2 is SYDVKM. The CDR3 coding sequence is TGTGCCAGCAGGCTGGACAGGAGCTCTGGAAACACCATATATTTT. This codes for CASRLDRSSGNTIYF.

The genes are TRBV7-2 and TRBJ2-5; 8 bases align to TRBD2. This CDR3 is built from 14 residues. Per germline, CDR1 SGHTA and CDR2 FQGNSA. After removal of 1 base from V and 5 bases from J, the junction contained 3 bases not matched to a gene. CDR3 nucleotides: TGTGCCAGCAGCTTAGGGGGACTAGAGGAGACCCAGTACTTC. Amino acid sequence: CASSLGGLEETQYF.

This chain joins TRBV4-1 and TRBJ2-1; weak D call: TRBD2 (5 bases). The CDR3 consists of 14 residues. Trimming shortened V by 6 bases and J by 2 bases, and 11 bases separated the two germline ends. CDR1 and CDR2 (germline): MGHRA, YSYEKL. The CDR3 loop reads CASRQEVAYNEQFF. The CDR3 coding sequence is TGCGCCAGCAGGCAGGAGGTTGCCTACAATGAGCAGTTCTTC.

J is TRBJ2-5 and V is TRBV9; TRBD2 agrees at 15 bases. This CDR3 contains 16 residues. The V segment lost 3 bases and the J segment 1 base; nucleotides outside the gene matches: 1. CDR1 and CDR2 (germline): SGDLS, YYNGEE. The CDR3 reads CASSGTSGGGQETQYF. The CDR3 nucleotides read TGTGCCAGCAGCGGGACTAGCGGGGGGGGCCAAGAGACCCAGTACTTC.

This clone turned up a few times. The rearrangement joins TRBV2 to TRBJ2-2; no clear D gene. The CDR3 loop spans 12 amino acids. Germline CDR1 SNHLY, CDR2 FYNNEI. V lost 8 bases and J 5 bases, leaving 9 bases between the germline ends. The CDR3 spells CASGPSTGELFF. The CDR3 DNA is TGTGCCAGCGGGCCTTCAACCGGGGAGCTGTTTTTT.

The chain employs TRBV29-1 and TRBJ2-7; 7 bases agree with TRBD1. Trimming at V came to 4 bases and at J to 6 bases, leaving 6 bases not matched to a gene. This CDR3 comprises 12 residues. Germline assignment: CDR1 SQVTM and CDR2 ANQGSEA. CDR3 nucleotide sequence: TGCAGCGTTGTGAAGGGGGCCCGCGAGCAGTACTTC. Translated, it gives CSVVKGAREQYF.

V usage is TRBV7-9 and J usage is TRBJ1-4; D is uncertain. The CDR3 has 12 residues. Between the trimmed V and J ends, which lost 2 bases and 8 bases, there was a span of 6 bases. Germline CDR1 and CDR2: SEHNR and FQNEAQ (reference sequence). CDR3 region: CASSLHQEKLFF. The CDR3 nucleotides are TGTGCCAGCAGCTTACACCAGGAAAAACTGTTTTTT.

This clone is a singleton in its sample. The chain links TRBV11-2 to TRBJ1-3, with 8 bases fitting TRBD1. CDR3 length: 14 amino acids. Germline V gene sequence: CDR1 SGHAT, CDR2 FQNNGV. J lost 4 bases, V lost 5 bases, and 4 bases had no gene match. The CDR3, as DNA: TGTGCCAGCAGCCCCCGGACAGGGGGAAACACCATATATTTT. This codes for CASSPRTGGNTIYF.

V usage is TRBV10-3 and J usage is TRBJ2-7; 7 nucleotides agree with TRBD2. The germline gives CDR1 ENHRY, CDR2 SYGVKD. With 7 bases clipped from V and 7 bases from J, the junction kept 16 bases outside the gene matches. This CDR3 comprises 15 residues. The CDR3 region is CAITPRLAVGGEQYF. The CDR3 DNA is TGTGCCATCACCCCGAGGCTAGCGGTGGGGGGGGAGCAGTACTTC.

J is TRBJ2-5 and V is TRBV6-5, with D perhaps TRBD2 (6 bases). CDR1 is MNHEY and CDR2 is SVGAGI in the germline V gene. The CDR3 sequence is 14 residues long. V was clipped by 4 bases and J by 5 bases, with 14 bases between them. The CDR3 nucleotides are TGTGCCAGCAGTTTAGGACCCCGGGGGGAGACCCAGTACTTC. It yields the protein CASSLGPRGETQYF.

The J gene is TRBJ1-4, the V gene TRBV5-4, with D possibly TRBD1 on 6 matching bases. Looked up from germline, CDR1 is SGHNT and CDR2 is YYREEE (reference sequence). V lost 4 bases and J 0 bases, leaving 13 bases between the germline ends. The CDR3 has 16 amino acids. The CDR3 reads CASSRGGGATNEKLFF. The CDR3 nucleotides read TGTGCCAGCAGCCGAGGGGGGGGCGCAACTAATGAAAAACTGTTTTTT. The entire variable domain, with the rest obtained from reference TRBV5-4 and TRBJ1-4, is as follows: ETGVTQSPTHLIKTRGQQVTLRCSSQSGHNTVSWYQQALGQGPQFIFQYYREEENGRGNFPPRFSGLQFPNYSSELNVNALELDDSALYLCASSRGGGATNEKLFFGSGTQLSVL.

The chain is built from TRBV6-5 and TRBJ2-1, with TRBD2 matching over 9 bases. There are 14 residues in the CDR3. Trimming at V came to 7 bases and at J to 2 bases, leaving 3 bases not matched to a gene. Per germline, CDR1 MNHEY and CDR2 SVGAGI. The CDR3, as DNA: TGTGCCAGCACTCGGACTAGCGCCTACAATGAGCAGTTCTTC. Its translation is CASTRTSAYNEQFF.

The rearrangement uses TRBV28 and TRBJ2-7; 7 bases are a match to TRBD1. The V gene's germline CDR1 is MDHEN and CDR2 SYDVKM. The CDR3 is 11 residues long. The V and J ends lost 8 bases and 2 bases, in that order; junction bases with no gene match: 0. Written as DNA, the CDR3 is TGTGCCAGCGGGACAGCCTACGAGCAGTACTTC. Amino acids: CASGTAYEQYF. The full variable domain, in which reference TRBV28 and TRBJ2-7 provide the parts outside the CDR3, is DVKVTQSSRYLVKRTGEKVFLECVQDMDHENMFWYRQDPGLGLRLIYFSYDVKMKEKGDIPEGYSVSREKKERFSLILESASTNQTSMYLCASGTAYEQYFGPGTRLTVT.

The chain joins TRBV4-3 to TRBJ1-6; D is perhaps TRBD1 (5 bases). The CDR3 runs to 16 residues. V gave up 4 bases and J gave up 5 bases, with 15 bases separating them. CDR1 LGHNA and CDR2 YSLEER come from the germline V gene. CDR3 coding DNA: TGCGCCAGCAGCCCGAACTCGCAGGGCGATAATTCACCCCTCCACTTT. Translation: CASSPNSQGDNSPLHF.

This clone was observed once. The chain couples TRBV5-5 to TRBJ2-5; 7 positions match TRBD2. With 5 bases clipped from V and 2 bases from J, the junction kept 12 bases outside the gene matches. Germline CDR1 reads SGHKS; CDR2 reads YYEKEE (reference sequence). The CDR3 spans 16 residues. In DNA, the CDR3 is TGTGCCAGCAGGATGGGGCTAGCGGAAAAGCAAGAGACCCAGTACTTC. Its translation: CASRMGLAEKQETQYF.

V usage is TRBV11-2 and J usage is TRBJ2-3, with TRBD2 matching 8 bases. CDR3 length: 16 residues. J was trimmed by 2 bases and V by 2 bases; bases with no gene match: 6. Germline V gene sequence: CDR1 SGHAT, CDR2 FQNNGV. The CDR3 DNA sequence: TGTGCCAGCAGCTTATTGCCGGGAGGGAACACAGATACGCAGTATTTT. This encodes CASSLLPGGNTDTQYF. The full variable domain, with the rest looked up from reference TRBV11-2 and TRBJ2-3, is EAGVAQSPRYKIIEKRQSVAFWCNPISGHATLYWYQQILGQGPKLLIQFQNNGVVDDSQLPKDRFSAERLKGVDSTLKIQPAKLEDSAVYLCASSLLPGGNTDTQYFGPGTRLTVL.

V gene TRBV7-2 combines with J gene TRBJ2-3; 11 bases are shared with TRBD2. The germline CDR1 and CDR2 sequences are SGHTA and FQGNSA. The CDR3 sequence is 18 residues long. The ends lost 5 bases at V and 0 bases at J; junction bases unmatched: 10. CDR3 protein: CASSKVTTSGISTDTQYF. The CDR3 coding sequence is TGTGCCAGCAGCAAAGTCACGACTAGCGGGATTAGCACAGATACGCAGTATTTT.

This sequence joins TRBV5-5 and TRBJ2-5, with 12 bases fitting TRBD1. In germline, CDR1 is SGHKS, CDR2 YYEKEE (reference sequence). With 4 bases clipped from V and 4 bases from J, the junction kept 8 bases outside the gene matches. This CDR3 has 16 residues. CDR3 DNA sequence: TGTGCCAGCAGCCCAACGGGACAGGGGGCAGGAGAGACCCAGTACTTC. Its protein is CASSPTGQGAGETQYF.

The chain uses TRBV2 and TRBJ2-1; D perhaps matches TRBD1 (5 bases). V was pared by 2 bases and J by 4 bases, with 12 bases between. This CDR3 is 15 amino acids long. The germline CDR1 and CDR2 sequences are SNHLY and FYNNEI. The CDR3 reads CASSEMDTLYNEQFF. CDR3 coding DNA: TGTGCCAGCAGTGAAATGGACACCCTATACAATGAGCAGTTCTTC.

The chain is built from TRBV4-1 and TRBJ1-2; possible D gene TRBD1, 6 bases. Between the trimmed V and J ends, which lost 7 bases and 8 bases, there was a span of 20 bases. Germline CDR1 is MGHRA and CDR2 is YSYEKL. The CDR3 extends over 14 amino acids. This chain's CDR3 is CASTEFGGARGYTF. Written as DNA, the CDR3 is TGCGCCAGCACCGAATTCGGGGGGGCGCGGGGCTACACCTTC.

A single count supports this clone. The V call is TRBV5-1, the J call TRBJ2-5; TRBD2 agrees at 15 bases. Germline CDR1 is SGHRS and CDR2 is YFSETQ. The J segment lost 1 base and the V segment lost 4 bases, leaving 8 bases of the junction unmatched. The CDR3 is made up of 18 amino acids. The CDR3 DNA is TGCGCCAGCAGCCCCTGGACTAGCGGGGGGGTGGGCCAAGAGACCCAGTACTTC. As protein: CASSPWTSGGVGQETQYF.

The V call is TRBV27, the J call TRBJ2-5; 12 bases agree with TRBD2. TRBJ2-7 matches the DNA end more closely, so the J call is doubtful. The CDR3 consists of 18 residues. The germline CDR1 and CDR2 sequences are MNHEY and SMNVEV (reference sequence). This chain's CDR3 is CASSPLLAGGPSSYEQYF. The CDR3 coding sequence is TGTGCCAGCAGTCCCTTACTAGCGGGAGGCCCCTCCTCCTACGAGCAGTACTTC.

CDR3 DNA sequence: TGTGCCAGCAGCTTAGGTGGGGGGGGAGATCAGCCCCAGCATTTT. Protein product: CASSLGGGGDQPQHF. The chain links TRBV7-2 to TRBJ1-5, with a weak D call TRBD1 (5 bases). Germline loops: CDR1 SGHTA, CDR2 FQGNSA. Deletions cut 1 base from V and 5 bases from J, with 12 bases between. The CDR3 totals 15 residues.

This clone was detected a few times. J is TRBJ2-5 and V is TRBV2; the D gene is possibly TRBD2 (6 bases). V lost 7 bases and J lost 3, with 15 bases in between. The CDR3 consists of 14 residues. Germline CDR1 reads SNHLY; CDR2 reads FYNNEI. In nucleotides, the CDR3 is TGTGCCAGCAACCAGGGACTCCGAGAAGAGACCCAGTACTTC. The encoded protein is CASNQGLREETQYF.

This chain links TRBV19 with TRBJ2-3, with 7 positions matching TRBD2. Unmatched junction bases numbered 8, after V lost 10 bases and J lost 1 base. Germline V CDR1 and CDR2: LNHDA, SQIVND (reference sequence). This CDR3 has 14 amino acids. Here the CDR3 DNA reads TGTGCCACTAGGAGCGCGGGGGGCACAGATACGCAGTATTTT. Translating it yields CATRSAGGTDTQYF.